This T cell receptor (beta chain) was captured in a study of blood T cell repertoires in COVID-19. Study information: The United States, Italy and Spain provided the acute and convalescent COVID-19 samples. T cells, B-cell-depleted T cells, or PBMCs provided the cDNA or gDNA that served as material.

TCRdb keeps only in-frame clones here, not all; method: immunoSEQ multiplex PCR. The sample shows about 150,000 clones, about 80% of them seen only once. This CDR3 comprises 17 residues. V dropped 6 bases and J dropped 0 bases, with 19 bases sitting between them. From germline, CDR1 is SGHRS and CDR2 YFSETQ. Sequenced: peripheral blood. This rearrangement joins TRBV5-1 to TRBJ1-3, with a tentative D call TRBD1 (5 bases). This clonotype was sampled from a woman aged 55-70 years with acute or convalescent COVID-19. Here the CDR3 reads CASILDSYDASGNTIYF. The CDR3 coding sequence is TGCGCCAGCATTCTAGACAGTTACGACGCCTCTGGAAACACCATATATTTT.